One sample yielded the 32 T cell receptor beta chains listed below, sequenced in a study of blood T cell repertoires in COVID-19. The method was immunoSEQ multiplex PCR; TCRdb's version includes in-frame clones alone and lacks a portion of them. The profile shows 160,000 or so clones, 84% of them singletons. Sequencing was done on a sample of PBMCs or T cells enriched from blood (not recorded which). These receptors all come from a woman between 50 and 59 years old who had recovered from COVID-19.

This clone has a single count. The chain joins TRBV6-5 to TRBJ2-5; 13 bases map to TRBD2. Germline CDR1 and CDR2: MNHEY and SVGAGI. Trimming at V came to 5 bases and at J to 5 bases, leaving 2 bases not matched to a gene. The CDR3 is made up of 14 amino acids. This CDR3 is CASSTGLAGETQYF. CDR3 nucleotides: TGTGCCAGCAGTACGGGACTAGCGGGGGAGACCCAGTACTTC.

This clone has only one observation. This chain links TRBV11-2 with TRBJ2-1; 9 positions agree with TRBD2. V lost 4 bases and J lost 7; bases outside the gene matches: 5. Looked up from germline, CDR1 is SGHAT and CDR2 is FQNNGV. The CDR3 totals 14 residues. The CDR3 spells CASSSGLASNEQFF. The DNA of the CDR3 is TGTGCCAGCAGCTCCGGACTAGCGTCGAATGAGCAGTTCTTC.

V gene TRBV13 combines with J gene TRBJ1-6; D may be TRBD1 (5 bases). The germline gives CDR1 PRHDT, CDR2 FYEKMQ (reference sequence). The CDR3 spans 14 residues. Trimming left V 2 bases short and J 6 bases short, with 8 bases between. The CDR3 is CASSLRGSNSPLHF. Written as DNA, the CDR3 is TGTGCCAGCAGCTTACGGGGGAGTAATTCACCCCTCCACTTT.

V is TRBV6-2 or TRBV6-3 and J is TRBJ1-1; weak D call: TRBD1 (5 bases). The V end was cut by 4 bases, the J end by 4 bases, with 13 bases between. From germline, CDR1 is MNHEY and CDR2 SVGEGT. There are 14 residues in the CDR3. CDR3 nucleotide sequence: TGTGCCAGCAGTTTCCTTGGAGGGGTCACTGAAGCTTTCTTT. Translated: CASSFLGGVTEAFF.

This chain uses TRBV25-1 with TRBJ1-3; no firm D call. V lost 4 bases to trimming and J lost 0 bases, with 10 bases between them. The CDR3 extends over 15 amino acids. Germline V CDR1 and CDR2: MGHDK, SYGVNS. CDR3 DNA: TGTGCCAGCAGTGCCTCAGTATTCTCTGGAAACACCATATATTTT. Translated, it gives CASSASVFSGNTIYF.

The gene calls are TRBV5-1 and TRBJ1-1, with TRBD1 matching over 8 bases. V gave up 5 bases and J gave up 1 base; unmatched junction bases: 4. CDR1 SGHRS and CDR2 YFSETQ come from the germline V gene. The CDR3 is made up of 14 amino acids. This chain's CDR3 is CASSSGTGNTEAFF. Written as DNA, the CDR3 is TGCGCCAGCAGTTCCGGGACAGGGAACACTGAAGCTTTCTTT.

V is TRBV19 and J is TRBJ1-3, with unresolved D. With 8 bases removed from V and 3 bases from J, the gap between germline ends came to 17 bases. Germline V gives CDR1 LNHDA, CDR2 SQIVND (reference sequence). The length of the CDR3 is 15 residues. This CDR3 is CASRGGIVLGNTIYF. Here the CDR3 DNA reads TGTGCCAGTCGGGGAGGGATCGTCCTTGGAAACACCATATATTTT.

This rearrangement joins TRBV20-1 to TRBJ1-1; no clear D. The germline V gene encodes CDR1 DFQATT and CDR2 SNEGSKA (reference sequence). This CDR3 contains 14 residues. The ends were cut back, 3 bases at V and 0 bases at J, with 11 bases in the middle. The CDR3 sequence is CSASSRYLNTEAFF. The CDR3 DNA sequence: TGCAGTGCTAGTTCCAGATACCTGAACACTGAAGCTTTCTTT.

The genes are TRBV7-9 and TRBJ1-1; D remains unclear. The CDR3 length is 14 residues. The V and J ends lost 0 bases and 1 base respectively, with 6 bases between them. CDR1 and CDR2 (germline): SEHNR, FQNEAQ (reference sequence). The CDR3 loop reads CASSLASGNTEAFF. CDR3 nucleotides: TGTGCCAGCAGCTTAGCCAGCGGGAACACTGAAGCTTTCTTT.

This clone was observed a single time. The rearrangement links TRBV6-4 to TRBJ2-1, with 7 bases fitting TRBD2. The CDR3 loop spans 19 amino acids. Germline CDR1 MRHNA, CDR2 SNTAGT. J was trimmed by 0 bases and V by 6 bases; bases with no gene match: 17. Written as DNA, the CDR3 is TGTGCCAGCAGCCAGAAGCCTGACTTTGGGGGGGACTCCTACAATGAGCAGTTCTTC. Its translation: CASSQKPDFGGDSYNEQFF.

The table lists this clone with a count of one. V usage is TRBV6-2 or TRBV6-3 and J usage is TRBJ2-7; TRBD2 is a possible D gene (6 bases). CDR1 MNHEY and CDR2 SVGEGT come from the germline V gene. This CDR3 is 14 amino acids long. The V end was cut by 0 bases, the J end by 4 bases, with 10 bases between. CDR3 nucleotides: TGTGCCAGCAGTTACTCCGGGACTGTTTACGAGCAGTACTTC. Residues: CASSYSGTVYEQYF.

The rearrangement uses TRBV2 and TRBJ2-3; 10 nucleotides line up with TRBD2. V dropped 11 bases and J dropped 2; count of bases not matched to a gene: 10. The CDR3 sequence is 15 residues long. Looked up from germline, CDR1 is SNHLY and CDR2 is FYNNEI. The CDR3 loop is CACHRGLADTDTQYF. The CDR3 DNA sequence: TGTGCCTGCCATCGAGGACTAGCGGACACAGATACGCAGTATTTT.

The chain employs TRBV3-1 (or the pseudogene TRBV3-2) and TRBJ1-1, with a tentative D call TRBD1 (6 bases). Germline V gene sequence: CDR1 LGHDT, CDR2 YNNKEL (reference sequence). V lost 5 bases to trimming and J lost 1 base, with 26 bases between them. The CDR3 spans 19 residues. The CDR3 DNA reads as TGTGCCAGCAGCAGTAGGGGGATTTATCCCACCCTCCGGAACACTGAAGCTTTCTTT. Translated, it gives CASSSRGIYPTLRNTEAFF.

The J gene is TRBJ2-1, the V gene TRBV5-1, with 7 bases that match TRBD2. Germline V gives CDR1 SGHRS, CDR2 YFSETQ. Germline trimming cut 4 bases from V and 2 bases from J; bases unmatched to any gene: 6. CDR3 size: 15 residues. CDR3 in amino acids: CASSILGGTYNEQFF. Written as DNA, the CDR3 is TGCGCCAGCAGCATTCTCGGGGGGACCTACAATGAGCAGTTCTTC. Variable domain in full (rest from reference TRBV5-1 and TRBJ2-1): KAGVTQTPRYLIKTRGQQVTLSCSPISGHRSVSWYQQTPGQGLQFLFEYFSETQRNKGNFPGRFSGRQFSNSRSEMNVSTLELGDSALYLCASSILGGTYNEQFFGPGTRLTVL.

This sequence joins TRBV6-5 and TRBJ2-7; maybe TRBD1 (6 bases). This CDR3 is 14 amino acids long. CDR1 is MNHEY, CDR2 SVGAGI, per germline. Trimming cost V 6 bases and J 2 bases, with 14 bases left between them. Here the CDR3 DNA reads TGTGCCAGCAGACAGACGGACAGCCCCTACGAGCAGTACTTC. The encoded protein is CASRQTDSPYEQYF.

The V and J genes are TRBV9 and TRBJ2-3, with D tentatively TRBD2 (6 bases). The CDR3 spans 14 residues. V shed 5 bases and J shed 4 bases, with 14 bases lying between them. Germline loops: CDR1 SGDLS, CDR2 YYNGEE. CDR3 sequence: CASRRDLSSDTQYF. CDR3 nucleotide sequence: TGTGCCAGCAGGAGGGACTTAAGTTCAGATACGCAGTATTTT.

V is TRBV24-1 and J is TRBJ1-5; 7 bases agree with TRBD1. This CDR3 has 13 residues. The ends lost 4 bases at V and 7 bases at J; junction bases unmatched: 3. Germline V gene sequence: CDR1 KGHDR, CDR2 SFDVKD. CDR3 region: CATSDRGIQPQHF. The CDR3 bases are TGTGCCACCAGTGACAGGGGGATACAGCCCCAGCATTTT.

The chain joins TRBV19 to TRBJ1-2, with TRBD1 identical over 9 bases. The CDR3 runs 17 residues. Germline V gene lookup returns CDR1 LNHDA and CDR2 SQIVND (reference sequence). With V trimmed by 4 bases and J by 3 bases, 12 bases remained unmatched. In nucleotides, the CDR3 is TGTGCCAGTAGTACAACCCCCTTGCGACAGGGGGACTATGGCTACACCTTC. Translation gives CASSTTPLRQGDYGYTF. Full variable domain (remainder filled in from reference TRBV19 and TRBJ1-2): DGGITQSPKYLFRKEGQNVTLSCEQNLNHDAMYWYRQDPGQGLRLIYYSQIVNDFQKGDIAEGYSVSREKKESFPLTVTSAQKNPTAFYLCASSTTPLRQGDYGYTFGSGTRLTVV.

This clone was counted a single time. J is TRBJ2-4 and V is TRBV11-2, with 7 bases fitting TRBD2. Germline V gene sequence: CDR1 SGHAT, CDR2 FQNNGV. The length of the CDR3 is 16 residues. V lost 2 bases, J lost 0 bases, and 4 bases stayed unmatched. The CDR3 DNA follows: TGTGCCAGCAGCTTATGGGAGGGGATAGCCAAAAACATTCAGTACTTC. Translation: CASSLWEGIAKNIQYF.

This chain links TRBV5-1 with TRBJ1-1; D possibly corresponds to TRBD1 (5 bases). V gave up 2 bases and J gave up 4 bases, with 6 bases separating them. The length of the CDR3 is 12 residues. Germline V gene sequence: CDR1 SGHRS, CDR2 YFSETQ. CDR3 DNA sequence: TGCGCCAGCAGCTTTCAGGGCACTGAAGCTTTCTTT. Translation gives CASSFQGTEAFF.

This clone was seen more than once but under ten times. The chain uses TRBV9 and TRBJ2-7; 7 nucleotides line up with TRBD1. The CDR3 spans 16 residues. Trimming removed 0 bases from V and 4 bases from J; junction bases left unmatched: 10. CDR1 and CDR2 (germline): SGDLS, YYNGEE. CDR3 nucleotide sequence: TGTGCCAGCAGCGTAGCCTCGGACAGGAGTCCATACGAGCAGTACTTC. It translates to CASSVASDRSPYEQYF.

The CDR3 sequence is CASSVGHLNTEAFF. CDR3 DNA: TGTGCCAGCAGCGTAGGGCATTTGAACACTGAAGCTTTCTTT. The chain carries TRBV9 and TRBJ1-1; no firm D call. The CDR3 consists of 14 residues. Trimming removed 0 bases from V and 0 bases from J, with 6 bases in between. Germline loops: CDR1 SGDLS, CDR2 YYNGEE.

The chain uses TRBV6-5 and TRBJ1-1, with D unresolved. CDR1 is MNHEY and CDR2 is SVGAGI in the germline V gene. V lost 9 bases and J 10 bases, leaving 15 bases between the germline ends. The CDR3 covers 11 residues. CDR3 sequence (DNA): TGTGCCAGTCAAGCGGGGAGTTCAGCTTTCTTT. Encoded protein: CASQAGSSAFF.

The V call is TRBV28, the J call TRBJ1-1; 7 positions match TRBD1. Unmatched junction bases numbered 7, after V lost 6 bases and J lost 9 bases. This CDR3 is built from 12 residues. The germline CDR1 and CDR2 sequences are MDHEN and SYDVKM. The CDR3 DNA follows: TGTGCCAGCAGAGGCGACAGGGTAAAAGCTTTCTTT. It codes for CASRGDRVKAFF.

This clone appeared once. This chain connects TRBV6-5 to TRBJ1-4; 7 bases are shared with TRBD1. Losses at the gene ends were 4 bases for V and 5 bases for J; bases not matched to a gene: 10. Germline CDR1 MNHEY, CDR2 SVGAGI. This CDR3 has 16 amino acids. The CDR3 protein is CASSSPSTGRNEKLFF. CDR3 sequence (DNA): TGTGCCAGCAGTTCTCCATCGACAGGGAGAAATGAAAAACTGTTTTTT.

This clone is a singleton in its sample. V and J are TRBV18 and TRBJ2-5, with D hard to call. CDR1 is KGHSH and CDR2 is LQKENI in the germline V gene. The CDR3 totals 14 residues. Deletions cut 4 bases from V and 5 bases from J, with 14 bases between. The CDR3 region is CASSLGSSRETQYF. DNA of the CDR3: TGTGCCAGCTCACTCGGATCTAGTCGGGAGACCCAGTACTTC.

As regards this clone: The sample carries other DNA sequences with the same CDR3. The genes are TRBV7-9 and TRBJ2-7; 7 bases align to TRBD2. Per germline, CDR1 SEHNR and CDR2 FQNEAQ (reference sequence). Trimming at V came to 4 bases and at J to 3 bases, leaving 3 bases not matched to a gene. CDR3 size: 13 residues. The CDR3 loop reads CASSWGGGYEQYF. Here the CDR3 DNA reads TGTGCCAGCAGCTGGGGGGGAGGCTACGAGCAGTACTTC.

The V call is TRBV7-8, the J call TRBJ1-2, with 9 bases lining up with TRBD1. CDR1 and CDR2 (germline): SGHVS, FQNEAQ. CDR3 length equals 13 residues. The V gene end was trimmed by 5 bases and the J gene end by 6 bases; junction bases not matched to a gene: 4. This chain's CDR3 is CASSLWTGDGYTF. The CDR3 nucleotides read TGTGCCAGCAGCCTCTGGACAGGGGATGGCTACACCTTC.

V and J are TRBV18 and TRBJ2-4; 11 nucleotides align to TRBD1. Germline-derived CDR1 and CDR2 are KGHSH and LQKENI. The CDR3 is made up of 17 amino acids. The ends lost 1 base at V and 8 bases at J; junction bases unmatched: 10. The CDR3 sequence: CASSPRRTGGDLDIQYF. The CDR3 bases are TGTGCCAGCTCACCACGGAGGACAGGGGGCGATTTGGACATTCAGTACTTC.

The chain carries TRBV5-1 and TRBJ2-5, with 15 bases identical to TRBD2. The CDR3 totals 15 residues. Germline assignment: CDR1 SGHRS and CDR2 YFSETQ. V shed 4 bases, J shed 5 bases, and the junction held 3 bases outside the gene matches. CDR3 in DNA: TGCGCCAGCAGCGCCGGGACTAGCGGGGGGGAGACCCAGTACTTC. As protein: CASSAGTSGGETQYF. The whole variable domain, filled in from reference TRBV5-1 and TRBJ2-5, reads KAGVTQTPRYLIKTRGQQVTLSCSPISGHRSVSWYQQTPGQGLQFLFEYFSETQRNKGNFPGRFSGRQFSNSRSEMNVSTLELGDSALYLCASSAGTSGGETQYFGPGTRLLVL.

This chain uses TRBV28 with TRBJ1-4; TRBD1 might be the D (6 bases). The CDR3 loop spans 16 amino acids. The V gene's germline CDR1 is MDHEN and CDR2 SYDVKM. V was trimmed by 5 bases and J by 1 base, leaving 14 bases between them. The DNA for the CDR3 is TGTGCCAGCAGTGAAAGGGGGGGGTTAACTAATGAAAAACTGTTTTTT. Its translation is CASSERGGLTNEKLFF.

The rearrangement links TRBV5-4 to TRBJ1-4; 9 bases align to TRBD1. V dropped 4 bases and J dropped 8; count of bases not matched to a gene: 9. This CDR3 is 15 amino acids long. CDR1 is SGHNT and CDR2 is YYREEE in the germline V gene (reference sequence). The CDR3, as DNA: TGTGCCAGCAGCAGTACCGGGACAGGGCAAGAAAAACTGTTTTTT. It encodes CASSSTGTGQEKLFF.